The source of this TCR beta chain is a study of OX40 agonist ivuxolimab in advanced cancers. Clones were sequenced by immunoSEQ multiplex PCR, and TCRdb holds only the in-frame ones, with some missing. The sample includes some 52,000 clones, over 70% of them seen just once. The CDR3 consists of 13 residues. The ends were cut back, 0 bases at V and 4 bases at J, with 7 bases in the middle. Germline V gene data show CDR1 as SGHRS and CDR2 as YFSETQ. The material sequenced was CD4+ or CD8+ T cells sorted from blood, taken in a trial of the OX40 agonist ivuxolimab. The origin of this receptor is an adult with an advanced solid tumor such as melanoma, head and neck, liver or kidney cancer. This sequence joins TRBV5-1 and TRBJ2-5, with TRBD1 as a possible D gene (6 bases). The CDR3 sequence: CASSLGQVETQYF. CDR3 nucleotides: TGCGCCAGCAGCTTGGGACAGGTAGAGACCCAGTACTTC.